This entry is about one TCR beta chain. Its antigen is unknown. Ages of hyperthyroidism patients ran from 18 to 65, and their diagnoses were new, under 2 months' duration. The TCR beta CDR3 regions underwent amplification from RNA transcripts. The workflow started with a first-round RT-PCR run with HTBI primers and then moved on to a second-round multiplex PCR. TCRdb reprocessed the multiplex PCR reads via MiXCR and lists one record per CDR3 protein. The profile shows some 380,000 distinct CDR3 sequences, 15% of them singletons. The length of the CDR3 is 11 residues. Looked up from germline, CDR1 is LNHDA and CDR2 is SQIVND (reference sequence). Germline trimming cut 9 bases from V and 5 bases from J; bases unmatched to any gene: 2. The data originate from a study of Graves' ophthalmopathy and Graves' hyperthyroidism. Study-wide points: The 13-signature model separated ophthalmopathy from stable hyperthyroidism at 85% to 90% sensitivity and nearly 82% specificity.

The specimen was peripheral blood. The chain combines TRBV19 with TRBJ2-3; TRBD1 matches 7 bases. This sequence was found in a woman younger than 30 with stable Graves' hyperthyroidism. CDR3 nucleotide sequence: TGTGCCAGCCGGACAGGAGATACGCAGTATTTT. Translation: CASRTGDTQYF.